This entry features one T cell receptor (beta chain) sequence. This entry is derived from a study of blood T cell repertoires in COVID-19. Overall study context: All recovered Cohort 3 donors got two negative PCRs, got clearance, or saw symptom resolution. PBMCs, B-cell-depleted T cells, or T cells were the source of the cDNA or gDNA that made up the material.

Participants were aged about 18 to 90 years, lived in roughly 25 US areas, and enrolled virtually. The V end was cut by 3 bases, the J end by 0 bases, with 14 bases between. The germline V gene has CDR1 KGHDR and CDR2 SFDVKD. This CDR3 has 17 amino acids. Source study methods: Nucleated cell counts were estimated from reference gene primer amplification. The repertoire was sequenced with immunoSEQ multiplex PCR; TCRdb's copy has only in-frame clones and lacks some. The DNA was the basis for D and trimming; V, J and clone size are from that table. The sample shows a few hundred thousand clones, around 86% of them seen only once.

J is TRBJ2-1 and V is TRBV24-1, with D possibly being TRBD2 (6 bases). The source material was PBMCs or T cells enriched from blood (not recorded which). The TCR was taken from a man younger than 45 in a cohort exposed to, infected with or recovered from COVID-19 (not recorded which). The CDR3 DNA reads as TGTGCCACCAGTGATCTCAGGGCGGGGAGCTCCTACAATGAGCAGTTCTTC. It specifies CATSDLRAGSSYNEQFF.